The 3 T cell receptor beta chains reported below all come from one sample, sequenced in a study of cytomegalovirus exposure and HLA in healthy donors. Both 60 Vbeta primers and 13 Jbeta primers went into the PCR. Profiled with immunoSEQ multiplex PCR; TCRdb holds only in-frame clones, not every one. The repertoire has around 130,000 clones, 65% to 80% of them found once; the top ten carry roughly 1.5%. Sequencing input: PBMCs. These receptors were taken from a woman younger than 30 in good health and CMV-seronegative.

This clone was counted many times. V usage is TRBV6-4 and J usage is TRBJ2-1, with D tentatively TRBD2 (5 bases). V was cut by 3 bases and J by 0 bases, with 6 bases left in between. The CDR3 has 14 residues. Germline V gene data show CDR1 as MRHNA and CDR2 as SNTAGT. CDR3 DNA sequence: TGTGCCAGCAGTGAGGGGAGCTCCTACAATGAGCAGTTCTTC. Its translation is CASSEGSSYNEQFF.

The chain combines TRBV7-2 with TRBJ2-3; 9 nucleotides line up with TRBD2. CDR1 is SGHTA and CDR2 is FQGNSA in the germline V gene. V shed 1 base, J shed 2 bases, and the junction held 4 bases outside the gene matches. The CDR3 is 16 residues long. CDR3 protein: CASSLGLAANTDTQYF. For the CDR3, the DNA is TGTGCCAGCAGCTTAGGACTAGCGGCGAACACAGATACGCAGTATTTT. Looking up the rest from reference TRBV7-2 and TRBJ2-3 gives the full variable domain: GAGVSQSPSNKVTEKGKDVELRCDPISGHTALYWYRQSLGQGLEFLIYFQGNSAPDKSGLPSDRFSAERTGGSVSTLTIQRTQQEDSAVYLCASSLGLAANTDTQYFGPGTRLTVL.

The rearrangement joins TRBV14 to TRBJ2-3; a possible D gene is TRBD2 (6 bases). The CDR3 contains 14 residues. V was trimmed by 4 bases and J by 2 bases, leaving 10 bases between them. Germline CDR1 and CDR2: SGHDN and FVKESK. The CDR3 DNA reads TGTGCCAGCAGCCTCGCGGGGAACACAGATACGCAGTATTTT. Its translation is CASSLAGNTDTQYF.